These 16 T cell receptor beta chains were sequenced from one sample in a study of blood T cells in healthy people across ages. Then a second PCR, running about 6 to 12 cycles, was carried out with a sample-barcoded 5' primer and a J-beta primer mix. TCRdb analysed the 5' RACE reads with MiXCR anew, one entry per CDR3 protein. This sample has fewer than 2,000,000 distinct CDR3 sequences, with 34% found just once. Sequencing was performed on blood. The receptors were sampled from a woman in her twenties or thirties in good health.

The chain couples TRBV7-8 to TRBJ2-1; 9 nucleotides line up with TRBD2. Germline V CDR1 and CDR2: SGHVS, FQNEAQ. The CDR3 extends over 17 amino acids. J gave up 10 bases and V 3 bases, and 16 bases lay outside the gene matches. The CDR3 bases are TGTGCCAGCAGCTTTAACTTGCGGGGGGCGGGAGGGTTGGAGCAGTTCTTC. Translated, it gives CASSFNLRGAGGLEQFF.

V and J are TRBV15 and TRBJ2-3; D uncertain. V was clipped by 5 bases and J by 0 bases, with 6 bases between them. Per the germline V gene, CDR1 is LNHNV and CDR2 is YYDKDF (reference sequence). The CDR3 has 13 amino acids. The CDR3 DNA is TGTGCCACCAGCCGAATAAGCACAGATACGCAGTATTTT. It codes for CATSRISTDTQYF.

The chain combines TRBV7-9 with TRBJ2-7, with a weak D call TRBD1 (5 bases). Germline V CDR1 and CDR2: SEHNR, FQNEAQ (reference sequence). The CDR3 has 14 residues. Trimming cost V 5 bases and J 3 bases, with 14 bases left between them. The DNA of the CDR3 is TGTGCCAGCAGCCCCGGAAGGGGCTTCTACGAGCAGTACTTC. The encoded protein is CASSPGRGFYEQYF.

The chain employs TRBV20-1 and TRBJ1-6; no clear D gene. V gave up 6 bases and J gave up 0 bases, with 12 bases separating them. The CDR3 is 15 residues long. Germline CDR1 and CDR2: DFQATT and SNEGSKA (reference sequence). CDR3 coding DNA: TGCAGTGCCTCGGAACTAAGCTCCTATAATTCACCCCTCCACTTT. Residues: CSASELSSYNSPLHF.

The chain joins TRBV28 to TRBJ1-2; possibly TRBD1 for D (5 bases). Trimming removed 5 bases at V and 4 bases at J, with 14 bases between. CDR1 is MDHEN, CDR2 SYDVKM, per germline. The CDR3 has 14 residues. The CDR3 DNA reads as TGTGCCAGCAGTAATCATAAGGGGACCTATGGCTACACCTTC. This sequence encodes CASSNHKGTYGYTF.

The genes are TRBV20-1 and TRBJ2-3; no definite D call. The CDR3 runs to 15 residues. Germline CDR1 and CDR2: DFQATT and SNEGSKA (reference sequence). Trimming took 3 bases from V and 2 from J, leaving 15 bases between them. As DNA, the CDR3 is TGCAGTGCTAGGTCCGTTAGAATGTCCACAGATACGCAGTATTTT. This sequence encodes CSARSVRMSTDTQYF.

A remark on this clonotype: Given a much more abundant clone one base away, this may be a read error. The chain recombines TRBV4-1 with TRBJ2-7; 10 bases line up with TRBD1. CDR1 is MGHRA and CDR2 is YSYEKL in the germline V gene. CDR3 length equals 14 residues. CDR3 protein: CAGSQRTGGYEQYF. The CDR3 DNA follows: TGCGCCGGCAGCCAACGGACAGGGGGCTACGAGCAGTACTTC.

A note on this clonotype: Since a much larger clone is just one base distant, this may be a read error. V gene TRBV13 combines with J gene TRBJ2-7; 7 nucleotides agree with TRBD2. The CDR3 totals 14 residues. The junction had 4 bases not matched to a gene; V was cut back by 5 bases and J by 0 bases. Germline CDR1 PRHDT, CDR2 FYEKMQ (reference sequence). The CDR3: CASSRGTNSYEQYF. The CDR3 bases are TGTGCCAGCAGCCGCGGGACTAACTCCTACGAGCAGTACTTC.

The rearrangement joins TRBV12-3 or TRBV12-4 to TRBJ1-1; a weak D match, TRBD1 (6 bases). The CDR3 loop spans 16 amino acids. V was trimmed by 6 bases and J by 5 bases, leaving 22 bases between them. CDR3 residues: CASSATARGGATEAFF. The CDR3 bases are TGTGCCAGCAGCGCTACCGCCCGGGGGGGGGCAACTGAAGCTTTCTTT.

This clonotype was seen more than once but under ten times. The rearrangement joins TRBV20-1 to TRBJ2-3, with TRBD2 matching 7 bases. The CDR3 sequence is 17 residues long. Trimming took 5 bases from V and 4 from J; bases not matched to a gene: 18. The germline gives CDR1 DFQATT, CDR2 SNEGSKA (reference sequence). The CDR3 DNA reads TGCAGTGCTGAGGGGCCCTGGAGCGGGACCAGCGCAGATACGCAGTATTTT. Translation gives CSAEGPWSGTSADTQYF.

This chain connects TRBV15 to TRBJ2-1; 8 bases align to TRBD2. CDR3 length: 16 amino acids. Per germline, CDR1 LNHNV and CDR2 YYDKDF (reference sequence). V was clipped by 0 bases and J by 6 bases; unmatched bases: 7. In DNA, the CDR3 is TGTGCCACCAGCAGAGATCGGGGGGGCGTTGTCAATGAGCAGTTCTTC. Amino acid sequence: CATSRDRGGVVNEQFF.

The V gene is TRBV2, the J gene TRBJ2-1; 12 bases are a match to TRBD2. This CDR3 is built from 17 residues. V lost 7 bases to trimming and J lost 0 bases; unmatched junction nucleotides: 7. Germline-derived CDR1 and CDR2 are SNHLY and FYNNEI. CDR3 DNA: TGTGCCAGCATCGGACTAGCGGGGTCCAGCTCCTACAATGAGCAGTTCTTC. As protein: CASIGLAGSSSYNEQFF.

This clonotype was observed many times. V and J are TRBV29-1 and TRBJ2-5, with 7 bases lining up with TRBD1. Germline lookup yields CDR1 SQVTM and CDR2 ANQGSEA. V lost 4 bases to trimming and J lost 5 bases; unmatched junction nucleotides: 7. The CDR3 extends over 13 amino acids. CDR3 loop: CSVVTGLGETQYF. The CDR3 DNA sequence: TGCAGCGTTGTGACAGGGTTAGGGGAGACCCAGTACTTC.

This clonotype turned up a few times. The V and J genes are TRBV20-1 and TRBJ2-1; possibly TRBD2 for D (5 bases). The CDR3 has 14 amino acids. V was clipped by 4 bases and J by 9 bases, with 19 bases between them. CDR1 DFQATT and CDR2 SNEGSKA come from the germline V gene (reference sequence). CDR3 nucleotides: TGCAGTGCTACAATTCCCCCACATCGGGGTGAGCAGTTCTTC. It specifies CSATIPPHRGEQFF.

The V call is TRBV5-4, the J call TRBJ2-7, with no clear D. The J call may not be correct, given that the DNA end is closer to TRBJ2-5. CDR1 and CDR2 (germline): SGHNT, YYREEE (reference sequence). The CDR3 runs 14 residues. The CDR3 nucleotides read TGTGCCAGCAGATCGGGCTCGCTCGGGGAGACCCAGTACTTC. Residues: CASRSGSLGETQYF.

This clonotype was detected many times. This chain joins TRBV10-3 and TRBJ1-2; TRBD1 matches at 9 bases. The ends lost 10 bases at V and 6 bases at J; junction bases unmatched: 12. The CDR3 sequence is 14 residues long. CDR1 is ENHRY, CDR2 SYGVKD, per germline. The CDR3 here is CASRDRANLDGYTF. Here the CDR3 DNA reads TGTGCCAGCCGGGACAGGGCCAATTTGGATGGCTACACCTTC.